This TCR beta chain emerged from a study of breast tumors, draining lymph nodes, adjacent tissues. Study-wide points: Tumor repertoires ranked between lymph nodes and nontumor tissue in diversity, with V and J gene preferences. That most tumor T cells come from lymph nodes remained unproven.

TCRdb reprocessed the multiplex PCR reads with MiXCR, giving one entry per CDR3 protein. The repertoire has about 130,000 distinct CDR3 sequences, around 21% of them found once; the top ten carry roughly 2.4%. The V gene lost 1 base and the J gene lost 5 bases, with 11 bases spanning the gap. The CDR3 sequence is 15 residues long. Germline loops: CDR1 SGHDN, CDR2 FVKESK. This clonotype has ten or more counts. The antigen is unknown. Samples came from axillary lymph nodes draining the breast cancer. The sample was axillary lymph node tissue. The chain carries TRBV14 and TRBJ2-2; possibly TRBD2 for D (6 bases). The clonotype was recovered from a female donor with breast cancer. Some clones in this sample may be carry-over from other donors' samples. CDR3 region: CASSQVVGGTGELFF. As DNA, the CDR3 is TGTGCCAGCAGCCAAGTGGTCGGAGGGACCGGGGAGCTGTTTTTT.